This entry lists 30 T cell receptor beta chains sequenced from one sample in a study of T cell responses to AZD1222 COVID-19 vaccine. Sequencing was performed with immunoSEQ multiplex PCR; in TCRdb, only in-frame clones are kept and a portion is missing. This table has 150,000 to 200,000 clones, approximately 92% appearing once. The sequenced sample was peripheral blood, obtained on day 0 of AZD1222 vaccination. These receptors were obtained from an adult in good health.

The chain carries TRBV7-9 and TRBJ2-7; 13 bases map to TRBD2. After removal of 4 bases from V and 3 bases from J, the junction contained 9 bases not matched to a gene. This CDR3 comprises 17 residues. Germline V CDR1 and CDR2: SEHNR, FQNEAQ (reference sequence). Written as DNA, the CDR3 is TGTGCCAGCAGCTCCTACCGCCGGACTAGCGGGAGCTACGAGCAGTACTTC. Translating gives CASSSYRRTSGSYEQYF.

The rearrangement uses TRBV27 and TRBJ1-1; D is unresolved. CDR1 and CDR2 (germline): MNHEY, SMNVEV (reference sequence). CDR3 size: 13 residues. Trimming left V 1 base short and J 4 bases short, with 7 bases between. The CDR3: CASSLYSRTEAFF. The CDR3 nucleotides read TGTGCCAGCAGTTTATATTCTCGCACTGAAGCTTTCTTT.

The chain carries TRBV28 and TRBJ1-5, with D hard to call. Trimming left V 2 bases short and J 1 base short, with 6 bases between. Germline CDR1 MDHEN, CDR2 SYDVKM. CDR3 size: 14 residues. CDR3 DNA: TGTGCCAGCAGTTTAGGAGGGAGCAATCAGCCCCAGCATTTT. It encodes CASSLGGSNQPQHF.

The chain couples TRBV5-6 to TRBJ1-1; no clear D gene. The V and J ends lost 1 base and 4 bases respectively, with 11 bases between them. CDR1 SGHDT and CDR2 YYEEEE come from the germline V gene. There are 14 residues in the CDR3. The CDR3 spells CASSLPQKGTEAFF. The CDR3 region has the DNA TGTGCCAGCAGCTTGCCACAGAAGGGCACTGAAGCTTTCTTT. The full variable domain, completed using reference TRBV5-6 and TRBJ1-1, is DAGVTQSPTHLIKTRGQQVTLRCSPKSGHDTVSWYQQALGQGPQFIFQYYEEEERQRGNFPDRFSGHQFPNYSSELNVNALLLGDSALYLCASSLPQKGTEAFFGQGTRLTVV.

In nucleotides, the CDR3 is TGTGCCAGCAGCCAAGACTCGGGAATTAATTCACCCCTCCACTTT. Translating gives CASSQDSGINSPLHF. The rearrangement links TRBV3-1 (or the pseudogene TRBV3-2) to TRBJ1-6; D remains unclear. The length of the CDR3 is 15 residues. V dropped 0 bases and J dropped 6 bases, with 9 bases sitting between them. The V gene's germline CDR1 is LGHDT and CDR2 YNNKEL (reference sequence).

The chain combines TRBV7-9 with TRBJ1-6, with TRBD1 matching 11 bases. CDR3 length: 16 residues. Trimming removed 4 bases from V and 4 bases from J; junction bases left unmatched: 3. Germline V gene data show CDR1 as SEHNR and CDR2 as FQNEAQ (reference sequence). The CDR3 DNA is TGTGCCAGCAGCTCGGGACAGGGGGTGTATAATTCACCCCTCCACTTT. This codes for CASSSGQGVYNSPLHF.

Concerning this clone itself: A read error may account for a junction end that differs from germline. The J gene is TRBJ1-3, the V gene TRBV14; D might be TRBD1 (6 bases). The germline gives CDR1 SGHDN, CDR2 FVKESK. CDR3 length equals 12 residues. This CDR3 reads CASSQVGHPPDF. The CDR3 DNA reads TGTGCCAGCAGCCAAGTGGGACACCCCCCTGATTTT.

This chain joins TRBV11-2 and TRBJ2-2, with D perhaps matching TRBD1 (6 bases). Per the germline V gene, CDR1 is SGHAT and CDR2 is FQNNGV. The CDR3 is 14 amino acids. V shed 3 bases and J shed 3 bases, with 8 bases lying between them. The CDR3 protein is CASSFNRDTGELFF. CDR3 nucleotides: TGTGCCAGCAGCTTCAACAGGGACACCGGGGAGCTGTTTTTT. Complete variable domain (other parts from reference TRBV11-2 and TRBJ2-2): EAGVAQSPRYKIIEKRQSVAFWCNPISGHATLYWYQQILGQGPKLLIQFQNNGVVDDSQLPKDRFSAERLKGVDSTLKIQPAKLEDSAVYLCASSFNRDTGELFFGEGSRLTVL.

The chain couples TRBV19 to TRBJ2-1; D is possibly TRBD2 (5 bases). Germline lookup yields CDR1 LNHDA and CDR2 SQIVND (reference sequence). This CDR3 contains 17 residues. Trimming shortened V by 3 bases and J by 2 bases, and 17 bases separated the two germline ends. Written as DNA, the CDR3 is TGTGCCAGTAGTATTTCGGGGTCCCTAGTCCCCTACAATGAGCAGTTCTTC. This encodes CASSISGSLVPYNEQFF.

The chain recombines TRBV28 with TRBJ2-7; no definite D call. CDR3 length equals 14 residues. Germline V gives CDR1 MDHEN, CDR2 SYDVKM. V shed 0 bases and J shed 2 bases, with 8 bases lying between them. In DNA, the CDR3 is TGTGCCAGCAGTTTATGCTGGACGACCTACGAGCAGTACGTC. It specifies CASSLCWTTYEQYV.

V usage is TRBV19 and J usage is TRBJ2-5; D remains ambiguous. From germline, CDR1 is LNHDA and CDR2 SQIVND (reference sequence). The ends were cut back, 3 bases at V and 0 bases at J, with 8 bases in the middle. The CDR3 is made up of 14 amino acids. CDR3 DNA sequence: TGTGCCAGTAGTATGGTGGGGTACCAAGAGACCCAGTACTTC. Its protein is CASSMVGYQETQYF.

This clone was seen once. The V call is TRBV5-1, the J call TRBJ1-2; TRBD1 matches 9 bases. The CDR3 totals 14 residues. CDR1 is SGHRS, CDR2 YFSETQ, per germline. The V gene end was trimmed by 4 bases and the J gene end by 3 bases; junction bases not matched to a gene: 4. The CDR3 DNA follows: TGCGCCAGCAGCCCGACAGGGGGGTACTATGGCTACACCTTC. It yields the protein CASSPTGGYYGYTF.

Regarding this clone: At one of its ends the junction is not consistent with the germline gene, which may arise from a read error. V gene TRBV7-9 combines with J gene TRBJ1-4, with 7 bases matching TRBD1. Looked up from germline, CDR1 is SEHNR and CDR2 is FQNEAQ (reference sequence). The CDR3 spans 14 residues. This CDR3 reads CASSLGGAKEKLFF. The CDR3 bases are TGTGCCAGCAGTTTAGGGGGCGCAAAGGAAAAACTGTTTTTT.

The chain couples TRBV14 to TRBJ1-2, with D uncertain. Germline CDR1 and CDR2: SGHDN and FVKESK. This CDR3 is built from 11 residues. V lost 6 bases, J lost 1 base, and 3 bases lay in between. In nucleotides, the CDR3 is TGTGCCAGCAGTCGTAACTATGGCTACACCTTC. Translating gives CASSRNYGYTF.

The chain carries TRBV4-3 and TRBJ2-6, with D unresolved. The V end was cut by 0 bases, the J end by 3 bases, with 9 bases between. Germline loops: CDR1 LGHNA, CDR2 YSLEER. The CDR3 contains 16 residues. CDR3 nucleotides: TGCGCCAGCAGCCAAGATCCGGCAGATGGGGCCAACGTCCTGACTTTC. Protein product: CASSQDPADGANVLTF.

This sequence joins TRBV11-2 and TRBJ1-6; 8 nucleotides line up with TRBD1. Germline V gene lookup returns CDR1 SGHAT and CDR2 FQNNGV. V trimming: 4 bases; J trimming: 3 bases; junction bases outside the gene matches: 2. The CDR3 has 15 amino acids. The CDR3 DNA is TGTGCCAGCAGCTCTACAGGGGGCTATAATTCACCCCTCCACTTT. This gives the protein CASSSTGGYNSPLHF.

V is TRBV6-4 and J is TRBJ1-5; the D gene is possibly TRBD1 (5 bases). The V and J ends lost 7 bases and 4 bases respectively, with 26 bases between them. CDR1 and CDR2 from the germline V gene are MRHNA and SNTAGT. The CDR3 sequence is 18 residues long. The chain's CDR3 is CASINERGHQIRNQPQHF. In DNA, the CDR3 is TGTGCCAGCATAAATGAGAGGGGTCATCAAATCAGAAATCAGCCCCAGCATTTT.

CDR3 amino acids: CASSQEGLAGPGTGELFF. As DNA, the CDR3 is TGTGCCAGCAGCCAAGAAGGCCTAGCGGGGCCAGGGACCGGGGAGCTGTTTTTT. The V call is TRBV3-1 (or the pseudogene TRBV3-2), the J call TRBJ2-2; TRBD2 matches 9 bases. The germline V gene encodes CDR1 LGHDT and CDR2 YNNKEL (reference sequence). V lost 0 bases and J lost 5; bases outside the gene matches: 10. The CDR3 is made up of 18 amino acids.

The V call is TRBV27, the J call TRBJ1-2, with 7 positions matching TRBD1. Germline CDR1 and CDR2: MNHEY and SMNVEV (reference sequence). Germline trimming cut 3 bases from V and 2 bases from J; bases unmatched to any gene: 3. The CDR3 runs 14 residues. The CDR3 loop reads CASSFGRGNYGYTF. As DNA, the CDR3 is TGTGCCAGCAGTTTTGGCAGGGGGAACTATGGCTACACCTTC.

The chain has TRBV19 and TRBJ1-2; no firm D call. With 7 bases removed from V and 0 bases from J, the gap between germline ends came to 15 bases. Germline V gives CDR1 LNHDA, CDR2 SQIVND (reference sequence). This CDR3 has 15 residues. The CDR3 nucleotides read TGTGCCAGTACTTATTCGTATGGGGCTAACTATGGCTACACCTTC. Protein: CASTYSYGANYGYTF.

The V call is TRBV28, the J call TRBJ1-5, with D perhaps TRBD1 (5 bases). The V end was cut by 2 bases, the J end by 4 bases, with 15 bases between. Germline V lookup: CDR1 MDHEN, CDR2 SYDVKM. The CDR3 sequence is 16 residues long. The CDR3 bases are TGTGCCAGCAGTTTACTACAGGCCGGAGGTAATCAGCCCCAGCATTTT. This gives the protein CASSLLQAGGNQPQHF. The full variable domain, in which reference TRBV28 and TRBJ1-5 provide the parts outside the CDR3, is DVKVTQSSRYLVKRTGEKVFLECVQDMDHENMFWYRQDPGLGLRLIYFSYDVKMKEKGDIPEGYSVSREKKERFSLILESASTNQTSMYLCASSLLQAGGNQPQHFGDGTRLSIL.

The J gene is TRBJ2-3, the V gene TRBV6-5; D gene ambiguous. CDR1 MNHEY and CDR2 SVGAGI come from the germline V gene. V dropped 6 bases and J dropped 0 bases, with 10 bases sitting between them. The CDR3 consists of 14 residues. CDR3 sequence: CASRRVSSTDTQYF. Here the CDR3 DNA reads TGTGCCAGCAGAAGGGTTTCTAGCACAGATACGCAGTATTTT.

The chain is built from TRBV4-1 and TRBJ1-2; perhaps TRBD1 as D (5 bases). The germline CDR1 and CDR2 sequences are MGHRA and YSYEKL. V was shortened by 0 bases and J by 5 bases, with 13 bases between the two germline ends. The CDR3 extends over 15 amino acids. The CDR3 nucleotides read TGCGCCAGCAGCCAAGATTCGCAGGGTTGGTATGGCTACACCTTC. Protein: CASSQDSQGWYGYTF.

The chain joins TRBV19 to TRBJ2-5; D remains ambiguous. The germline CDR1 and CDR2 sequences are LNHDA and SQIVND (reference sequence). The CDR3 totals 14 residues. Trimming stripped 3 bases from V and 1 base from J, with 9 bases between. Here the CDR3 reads CASSISPLQETQYF. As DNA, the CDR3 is TGTGCCAGTAGTATTTCCCCCCTCCAAGAGACCCAGTACTTC.

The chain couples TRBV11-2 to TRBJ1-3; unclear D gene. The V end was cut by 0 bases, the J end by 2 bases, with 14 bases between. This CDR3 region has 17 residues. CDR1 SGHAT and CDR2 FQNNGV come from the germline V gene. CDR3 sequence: CASSLDSWTGPGNTIYF. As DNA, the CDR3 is TGTGCCAGCAGCTTAGATTCTTGGACGGGTCCTGGAAACACCATATATTTT.

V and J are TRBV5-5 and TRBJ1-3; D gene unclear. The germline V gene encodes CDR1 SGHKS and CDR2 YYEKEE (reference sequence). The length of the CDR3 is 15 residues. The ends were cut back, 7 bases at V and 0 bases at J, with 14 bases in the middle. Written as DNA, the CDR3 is TGTGCCAGCCTCCCTACAGTCATCTCTGGAAACACCATATATTTT. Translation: CASLPTVISGNTIYF. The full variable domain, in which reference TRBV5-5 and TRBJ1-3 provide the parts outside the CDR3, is DAGVTQSPTHLIKTRGQQVTLRCSPISGHKSVSWYQQVLGQGPQFIFQYYEKEERGRGNFPDRFSARQFPNYSSELNVNALLLGDSALYLCASLPTVISGNTIYFGEGSWLTVV.

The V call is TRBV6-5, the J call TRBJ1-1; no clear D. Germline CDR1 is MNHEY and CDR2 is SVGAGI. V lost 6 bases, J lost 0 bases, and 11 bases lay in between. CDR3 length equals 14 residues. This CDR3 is CASSLVGMNTEAFF. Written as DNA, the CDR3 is TGTGCCAGCAGCCTAGTGGGTATGAACACTGAAGCTTTCTTT.

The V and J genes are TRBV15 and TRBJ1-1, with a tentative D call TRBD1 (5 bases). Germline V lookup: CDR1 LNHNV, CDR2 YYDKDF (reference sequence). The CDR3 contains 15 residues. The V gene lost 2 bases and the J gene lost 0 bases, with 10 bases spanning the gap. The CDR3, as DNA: TGTGCCACCAGCAGACAGGGATCGATGAACACTGAAGCTTTCTTT. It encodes CATSRQGSMNTEAFF.

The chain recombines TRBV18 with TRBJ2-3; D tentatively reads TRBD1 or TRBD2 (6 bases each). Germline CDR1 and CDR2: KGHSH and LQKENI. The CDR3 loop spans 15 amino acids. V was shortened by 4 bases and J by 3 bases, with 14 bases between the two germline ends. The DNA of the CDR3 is TGTGCCAGCTCACTCGGAGGGACAACGACAGATACGCAGTATTTT. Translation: CASSLGGTTTDTQYF.

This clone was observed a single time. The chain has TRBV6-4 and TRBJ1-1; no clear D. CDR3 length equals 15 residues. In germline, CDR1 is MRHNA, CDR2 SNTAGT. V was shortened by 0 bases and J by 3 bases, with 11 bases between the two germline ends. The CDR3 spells CASSDSGSGYTEAFF. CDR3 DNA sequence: TGTGCCAGCAGTGACTCGGGCTCGGGGTACACTGAAGCTTTCTTT.